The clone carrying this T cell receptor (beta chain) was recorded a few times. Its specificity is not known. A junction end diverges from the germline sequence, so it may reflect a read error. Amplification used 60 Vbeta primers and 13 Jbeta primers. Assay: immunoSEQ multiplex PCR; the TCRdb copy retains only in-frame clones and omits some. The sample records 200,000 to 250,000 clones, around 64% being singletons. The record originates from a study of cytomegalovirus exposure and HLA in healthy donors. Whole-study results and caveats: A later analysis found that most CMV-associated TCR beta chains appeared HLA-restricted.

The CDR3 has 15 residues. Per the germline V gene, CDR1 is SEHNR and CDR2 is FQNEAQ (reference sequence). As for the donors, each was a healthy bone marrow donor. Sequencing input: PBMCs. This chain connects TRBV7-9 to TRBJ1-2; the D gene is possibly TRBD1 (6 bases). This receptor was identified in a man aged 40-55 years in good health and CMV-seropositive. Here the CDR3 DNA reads TGTTCCAGCAGCTTAGGGGACACTGGTAACTATGGCTACACCTTC. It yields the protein CSSSLGDTGNYGYTF.